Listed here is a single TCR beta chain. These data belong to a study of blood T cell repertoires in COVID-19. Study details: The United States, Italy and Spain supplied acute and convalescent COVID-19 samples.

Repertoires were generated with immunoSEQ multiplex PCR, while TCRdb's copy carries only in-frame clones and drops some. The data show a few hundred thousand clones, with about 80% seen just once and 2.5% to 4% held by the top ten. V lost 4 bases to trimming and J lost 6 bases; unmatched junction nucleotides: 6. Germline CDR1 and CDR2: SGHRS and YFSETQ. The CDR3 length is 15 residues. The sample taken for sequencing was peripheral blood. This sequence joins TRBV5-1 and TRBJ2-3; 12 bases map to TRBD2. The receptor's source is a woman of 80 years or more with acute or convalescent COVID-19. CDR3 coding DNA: TGCGCCAGCAGCATGACTAGCGGGAGCTCGGATACGCAGTATTTT. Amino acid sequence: CASSMTSGSSDTQYF.